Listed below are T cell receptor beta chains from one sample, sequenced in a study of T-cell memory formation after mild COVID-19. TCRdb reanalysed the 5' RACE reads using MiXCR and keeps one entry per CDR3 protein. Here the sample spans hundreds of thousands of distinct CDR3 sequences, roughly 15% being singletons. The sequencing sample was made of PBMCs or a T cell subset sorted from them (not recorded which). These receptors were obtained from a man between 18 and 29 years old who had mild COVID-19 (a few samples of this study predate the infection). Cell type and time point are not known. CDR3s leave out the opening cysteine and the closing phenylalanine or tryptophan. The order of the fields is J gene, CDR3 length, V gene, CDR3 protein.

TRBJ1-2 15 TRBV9 ASSGVLRGQGNYGYT
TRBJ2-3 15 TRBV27 ASSLSPGLAGVDTQY
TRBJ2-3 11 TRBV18 ASSRGGGDTQY
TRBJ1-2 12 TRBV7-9 ASSTETASYGYT
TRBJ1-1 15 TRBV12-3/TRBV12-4 ASSLNPSLGRYTEAF
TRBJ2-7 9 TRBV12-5 ASGLDRGQY
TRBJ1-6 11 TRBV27 ASSLGGMVPLH
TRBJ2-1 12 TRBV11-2 ASSLPRLRHEQF
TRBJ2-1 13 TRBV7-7 ASSLEASGGSEQF
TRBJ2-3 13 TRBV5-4 ASSLRQGPTDTQY
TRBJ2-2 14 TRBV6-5 ASSRSGGAGDGELF
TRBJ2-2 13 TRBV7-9 ASSLVPGDTGELF
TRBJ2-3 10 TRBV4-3 ASSQEWGAQY
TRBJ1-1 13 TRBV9 ASTKGGRADTEAF
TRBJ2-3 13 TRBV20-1 SATPASGRTDTQY
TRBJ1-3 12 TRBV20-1 SARAFLSGNTIY
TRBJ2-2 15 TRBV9 ASSVDRGEANTGELF
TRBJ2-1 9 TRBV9 ASSGDNEQF
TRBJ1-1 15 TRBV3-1 ASSQDIFPGMNTEAF
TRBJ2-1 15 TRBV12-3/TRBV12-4 ASSLGLSGGWGNEQF
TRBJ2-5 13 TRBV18 ASSPLTGTQETQY
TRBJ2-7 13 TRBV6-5 ASSYGTGWAYEQY
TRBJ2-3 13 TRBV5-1 ASSATPWGADTQY
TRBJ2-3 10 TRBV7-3 ASSLNRDTQY
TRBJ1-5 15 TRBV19 ASSMAEIAYSNQPQH
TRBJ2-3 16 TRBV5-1 ASSLGLAGLLSTDTQY
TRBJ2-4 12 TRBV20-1 SARDRGPKNIQY
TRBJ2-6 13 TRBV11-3 ASRKEGSGANVLT